What follows is one T cell receptor (beta chain) and its context. What it binds is unknown. This specimen belongs to a study of T cell responses to AZD1222 COVID-19 vaccine. Study at large: Second doses were pooled across both intervals (about 4 or about 12 weeks).

Data came from immunoSEQ multiplex PCR; TCRdb stores just in-frame clones and leaves some out. Among 110,000 or so clones, roughly 82% were seen once, and the ten largest hold approximately 5%. Findings and caveats of the study: Possibly, clonal diversity was underestimated; donors were largely white British and included more females. The peak T cell response came first, and repertoires were sampled only after it. Only a handful of AZD1222 recipients, several in all, had baseline seropositivity.

From germline, CDR1 is SGHRS and CDR2 YFSETQ. Between the trimmed V and J ends, which lost 7 bases and 3 bases, there was a span of 7 bases. CDR3 length: 11 residues. The receptor was isolated from an adult in good health. The chain has TRBV5-1 and TRBJ2-5, with D possibly being TRBD1 or TRBD2 (5 bases each). The material was peripheral blood, obtained on day 0 of AZD1222 vaccination. CDR3: CASRGEETQYF. In DNA, the CDR3 is TGCGCCAGCCGAGGGGAAGAGACCCAGTACTTC.